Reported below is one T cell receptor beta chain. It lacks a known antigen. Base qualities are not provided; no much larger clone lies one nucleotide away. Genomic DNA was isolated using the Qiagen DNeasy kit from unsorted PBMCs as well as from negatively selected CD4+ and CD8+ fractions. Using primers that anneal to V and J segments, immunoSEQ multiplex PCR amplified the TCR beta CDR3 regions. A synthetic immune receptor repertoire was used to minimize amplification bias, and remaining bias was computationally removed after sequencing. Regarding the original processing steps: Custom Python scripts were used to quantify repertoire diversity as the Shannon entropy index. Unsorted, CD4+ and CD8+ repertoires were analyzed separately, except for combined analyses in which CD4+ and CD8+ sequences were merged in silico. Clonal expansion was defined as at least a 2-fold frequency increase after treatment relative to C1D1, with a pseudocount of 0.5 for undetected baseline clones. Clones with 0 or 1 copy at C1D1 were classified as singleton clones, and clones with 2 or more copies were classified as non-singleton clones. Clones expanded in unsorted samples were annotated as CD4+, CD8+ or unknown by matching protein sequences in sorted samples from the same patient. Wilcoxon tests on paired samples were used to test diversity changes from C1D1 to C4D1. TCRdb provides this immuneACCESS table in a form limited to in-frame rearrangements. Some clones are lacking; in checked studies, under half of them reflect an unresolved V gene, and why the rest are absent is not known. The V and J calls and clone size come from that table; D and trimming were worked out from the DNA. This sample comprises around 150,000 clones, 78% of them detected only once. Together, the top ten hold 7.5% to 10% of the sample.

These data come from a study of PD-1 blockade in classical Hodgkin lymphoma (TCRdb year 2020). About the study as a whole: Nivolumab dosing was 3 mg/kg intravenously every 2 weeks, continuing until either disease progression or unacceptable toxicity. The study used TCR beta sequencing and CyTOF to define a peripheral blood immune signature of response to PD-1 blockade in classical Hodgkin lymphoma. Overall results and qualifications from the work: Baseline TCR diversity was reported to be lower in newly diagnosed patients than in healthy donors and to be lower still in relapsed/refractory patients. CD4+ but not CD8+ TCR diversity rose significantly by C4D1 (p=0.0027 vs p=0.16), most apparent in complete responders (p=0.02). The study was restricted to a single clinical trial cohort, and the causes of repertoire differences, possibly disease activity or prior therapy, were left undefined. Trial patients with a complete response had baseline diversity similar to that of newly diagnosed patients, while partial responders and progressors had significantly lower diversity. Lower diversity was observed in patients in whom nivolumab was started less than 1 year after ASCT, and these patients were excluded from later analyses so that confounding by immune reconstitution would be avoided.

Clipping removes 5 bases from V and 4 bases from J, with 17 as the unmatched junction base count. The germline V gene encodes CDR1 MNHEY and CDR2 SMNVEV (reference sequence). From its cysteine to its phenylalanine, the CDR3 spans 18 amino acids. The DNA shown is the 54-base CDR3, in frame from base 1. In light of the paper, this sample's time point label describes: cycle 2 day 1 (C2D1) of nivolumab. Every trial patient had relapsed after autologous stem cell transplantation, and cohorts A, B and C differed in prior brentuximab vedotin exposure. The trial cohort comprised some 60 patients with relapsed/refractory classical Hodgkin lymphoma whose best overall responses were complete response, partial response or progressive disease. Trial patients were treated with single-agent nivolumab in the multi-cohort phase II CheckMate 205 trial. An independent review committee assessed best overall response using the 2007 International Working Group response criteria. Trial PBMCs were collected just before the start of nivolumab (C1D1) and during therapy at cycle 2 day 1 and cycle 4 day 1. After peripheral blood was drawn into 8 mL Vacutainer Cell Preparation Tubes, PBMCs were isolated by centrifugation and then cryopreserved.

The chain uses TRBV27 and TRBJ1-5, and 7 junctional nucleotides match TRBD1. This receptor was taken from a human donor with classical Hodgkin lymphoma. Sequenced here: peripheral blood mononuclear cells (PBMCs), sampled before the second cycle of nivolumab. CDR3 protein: CASSPGTDPWLWNQPQHF. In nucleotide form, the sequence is TGTGCCAGCAGTCCGGGGACAGACCCCTGGCTTTGGAATCAGCCCCAGCATTTT.